Each of the 6 T cell receptor beta chains below was sequenced from the same sample in a study of T cell repertoires in cytomegalovirus infection (dated by TCRdb to the late 2010s). TCRdb shows the sequencer as Illumina HiSeq 1500. TCRdb reran the public reads through fastp at Q25 and MiXCR, keeping productive beta chains. CDR3 protein sequences are deduplicated, and each keeps its most common genes and DNA. Here the sample has about 490,000 distinct CDR3 sequences; more than 20% occur a single time. The ten most abundant clones make up about 13% of the sample. What was sequenced was PBMCs. All receptors come from a human donor in good health (CMV status not recorded). Some clones in this sample may be carry-over from other donors' samples.

This clonotype occurred many times. The chain is built from TRBV12-3 or TRBV12-4 and TRBJ1-2, with a tentative D call TRBD1 (5 bases). CDR3 length equals 15 residues. V was trimmed by 1 base and J by 7 bases, leaving 16 bases between them. CDR3 DNA sequence: TGTGCCAGCAGTTTAGGGGGACTGGGTAGGGCTGGCTACACCTTC. It specifies CASSLGGLGRAGYTF.

V gene TRBV4-3 combines with J gene TRBJ2-3; 8 nucleotides line up with TRBD2. The CDR3 has 17 amino acids. Germline loops: CDR1 LGHNA, CDR2 YSLEER. The J segment lost 4 bases and the V segment lost 0 bases, leaving 9 bases of the junction unmatched. DNA for the CDR3: TGCGCCAGCAGCCAAGATCGAGCGGGAGTCCCCCCAGATACGCAGTATTTT. Translating it yields CASSQDRAGVPPDTQYF.

The chain links TRBV7-2 to TRBJ2-1, with 12 bases identical to TRBD2. V shed 1 base, J shed 12 bases, and the junction held 10 bases outside the gene matches. The CDR3 is 16 residues long. Germline V gene sequence: CDR1 SGHTA, CDR2 FQGNSA. This CDR3 reads CASSLDLLAGGRGQFF. The CDR3 coding sequence is TGTGCCAGCAGCTTAGATCTACTAGCGGGAGGTCGGGGGCAGTTCTTC.

This clonotype occurred a few times. CDR3 residues: CASSPFVNVGDSPLHF. In DNA form, the CDR3 reads TGTGCCAGCAGCCCTTTCGTAAACGTGGGGGATTCACCCCTCCACTTT. This chain links TRBV6-5 with TRBJ1-6, with D maybe TRBD1 (5 bases). V was trimmed by 6 bases and J by 8 bases, leaving 20 bases between them. The CDR3 has 16 amino acids. CDR1 is MNHEY and CDR2 is SVGAGI in the germline V gene.

The sample holds a few counts of this clonotype. The chain has TRBV12-3 or TRBV12-4 and TRBJ2-1; D uncertain. The CDR3 sequence is 14 residues long. With 6 bases removed from V and 6 bases from J, the gap between germline ends came to 15 bases. The CDR3 reads CASRNRLSFNEQFF. The CDR3 coding sequence is TGTGCCAGCAGAAATCGCCTTTCTTTCAATGAGCAGTTCTTC.

The chain carries TRBV5-1 and TRBJ2-2, with TRBD2 identical over 9 bases. The junction had 6 bases not matched to a gene; V was cut back by 3 bases and J by 6 bases. The CDR3 extends over 15 amino acids. The germline gives CDR1 SGHRS, CDR2 YFSETQ. DNA for the CDR3: TGCGCCAGCAGCTATTTAGCGGGAGCGGCCGGGGAGCTGTTTTTT. As protein: CASSYLAGAAGELFF. Filled out from reference TRBV5-1 and TRBJ2-2, the complete variable domain reads KAGVTQTPRYLIKTRGQQVTLSCSPISGHRSVSWYQQTPGQGLQFLFEYFSETQRNKGNFPGRFSGRQFSNSRSEMNVSTLELGDSALYLCASSYLAGAAGELFFGEGSRLTVL.